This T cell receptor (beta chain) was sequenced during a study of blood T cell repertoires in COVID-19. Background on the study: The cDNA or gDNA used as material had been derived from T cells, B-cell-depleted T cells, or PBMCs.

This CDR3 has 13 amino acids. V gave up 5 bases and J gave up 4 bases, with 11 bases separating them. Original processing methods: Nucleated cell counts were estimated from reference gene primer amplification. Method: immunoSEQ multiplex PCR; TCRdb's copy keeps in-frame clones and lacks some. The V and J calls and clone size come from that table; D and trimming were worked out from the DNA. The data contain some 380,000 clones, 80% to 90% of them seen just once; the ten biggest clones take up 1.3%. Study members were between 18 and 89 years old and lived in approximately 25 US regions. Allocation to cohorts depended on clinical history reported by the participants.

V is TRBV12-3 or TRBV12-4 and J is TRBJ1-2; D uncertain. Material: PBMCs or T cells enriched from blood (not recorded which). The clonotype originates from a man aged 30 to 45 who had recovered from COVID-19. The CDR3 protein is CASSLSPPYGYTF. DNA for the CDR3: TGTGCCAGCAGTCTATCTCCACCCTATGGCTACACCTTC.